This T cell receptor (beta chain) was observed in a study of CD8+ T cells in alopecia areata. Treatment reported: oral pan-JAK inhibitor, 5-10 mg twice daily. Isolated RNA was reverse transcribed into cDNA used as the sequencing template. TCRdb's table, derived via immunoSEQ multiplex PCR, lists solely in-frame clones and lacks some. This sample has approximately 120,000 clones, with around 60% found just once. This TCR came from a human donor with alopecia areata. Specimen: CD4+ T cells sorted from blood, collected at week 4, from a patient treated with tofacitinib.

The CDR3 reads CASSHGTGGIQTQYF. The CDR3 nucleotides read TGCGCCAGCAGCCACGGGACAGGGGGCATTCAGACCCAGTACTTC. The chain is built from TRBV4-3 and TRBJ2-5; 12 bases line up with TRBD1. The germline CDR1 and CDR2 sequences are LGHNA and YSLEER. The CDR3 has 15 amino acids. The ends lost 3 bases at V and 6 bases at J; junction bases unmatched: 5.